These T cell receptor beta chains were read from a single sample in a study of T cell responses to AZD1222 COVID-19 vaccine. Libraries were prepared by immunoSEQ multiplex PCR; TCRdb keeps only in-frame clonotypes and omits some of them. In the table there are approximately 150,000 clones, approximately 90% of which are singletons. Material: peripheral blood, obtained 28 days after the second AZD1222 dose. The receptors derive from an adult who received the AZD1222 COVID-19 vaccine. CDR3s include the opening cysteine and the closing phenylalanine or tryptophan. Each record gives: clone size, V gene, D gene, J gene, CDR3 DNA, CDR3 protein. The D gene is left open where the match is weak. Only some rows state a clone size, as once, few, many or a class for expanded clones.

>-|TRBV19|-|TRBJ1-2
TGTGCCAGTAGATCCTTCGACAGAGACTATGGCTACACCTTC
CASRSFDRDYGYTF
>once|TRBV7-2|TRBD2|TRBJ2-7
TGTGCCAGCAGCGTGGGACTAGCGGGAGGTAGCTCCTACGAGCAGTACTTC
CASSVGLAGGSSYEQYF
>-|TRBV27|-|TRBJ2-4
TGTGCCAGCAGTTTAGGTCAGGGAAGGAGCGCCAAAAACATTCAGTACTTC
CASSLGQGRSAKNIQYF
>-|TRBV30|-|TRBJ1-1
TGTGCCTTACGGGGGTACACTGAAGCTTTCTTT
CALRGYTEAFF
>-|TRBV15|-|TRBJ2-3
TGTGCCACCAGCAATACCGGGGACTGGGGGAGAACAGATACGCAGTATTTT
CATSNTGDWGRTDTQYF
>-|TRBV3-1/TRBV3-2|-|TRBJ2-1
TGTGCCAGCAGCCCTTGGACCGACTACAATGAGCAGTTCTTC
CASSPWTDYNEQFF
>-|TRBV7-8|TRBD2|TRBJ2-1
TGTGCCAGCAGCTTAGCTCTTGGACTAGTTATCAATGAGCAGTTCTTC
CASSLALGLVINEQFF
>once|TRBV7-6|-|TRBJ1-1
TGTGCCAGCAGCGTCGCCACAGGGCTTTGGGGCACTGAAGCTTTCTTT
CASSVATGLWGTEAFF
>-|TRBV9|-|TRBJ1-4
TGTGCCAGCAGCGTAGGACAGTTTAATGAAAAACTGTTTTTT
CASSVGQFNEKLFF
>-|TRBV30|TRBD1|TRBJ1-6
TGTGCTACCACCCGGGACAGGGGGTTCAATTCACCCCTCCACTTT
CATTRDRGFNSPLHF
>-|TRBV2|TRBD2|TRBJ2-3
TGTGCCAGCAGGGTACTAGCGGGAGGGACAGATACGCAGTATTTT
CASRVLAGGTDTQYF
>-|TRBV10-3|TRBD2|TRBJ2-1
TGTGCCATCAGGCGGACTAGCGGGGGGCTTGTTACATCGTACAATGAGCAGTTCTTC
CAIRRTSGGLVTSYNEQFF
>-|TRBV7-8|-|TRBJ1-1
TGTGCCAGCACCAATGGCGCTGGGTTTGGTGAAGCTTTCTTT
CASTNGAGFGEAFF
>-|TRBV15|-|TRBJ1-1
TGTGCCACCAGCAGAGATCTCCGGGTTACTGAAGCTTTCTTT
CATSRDLRVTEAFF
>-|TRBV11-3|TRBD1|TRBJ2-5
TGTGCCAGCAGCTTAGTGTTATGGGGGGACAGGGGTTTTCAAGAGACCCAGTACTTC
CASSLVLWGDRGFQETQYF
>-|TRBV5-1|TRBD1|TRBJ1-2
TGCGCCAGCAGAGGACAGGGCCCCGTACGCTACACCTTC
CASRGQGPVRYTF
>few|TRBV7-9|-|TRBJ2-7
TGTGCCAGCAGCTCCGTGACCCAAGCGACCTACGAGCAGTACTTC
CASSSVTQATYEQYF
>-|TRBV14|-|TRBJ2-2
TGTGCCAGCAGCCCTATACGGGCCCCCGGGGAGCTGTTTTTT
CASSPIRAPGELFF
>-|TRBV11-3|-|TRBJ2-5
TGTGCCAGCAGCCCCCGGAGTGGCGGTCAAGAGACCCAGTACTTC
CASSPRSGGQETQYF
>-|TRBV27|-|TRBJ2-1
TGTGCCAGCAGTTTAAACTCAGGGGCTAGACACAATGAGCAGTTCTTC
CASSLNSGARHNEQFF
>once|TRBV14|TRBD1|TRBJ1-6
TGTGCCAGCAGCCCGAAAAGGGGACAGGGGTCACCCCTCCACTTT
CASSPKRGQGSPLHF
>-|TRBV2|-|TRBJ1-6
TGTGCCAGCAGTACCGGGACCCGCGTGGTACCCCTCCACTTT
CASSTGTRVVPLHF
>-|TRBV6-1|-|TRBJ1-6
TGTGCCAGCAGTGAACCACTTGAATGGAATTCACCCCTCCACTTT
CASSEPLEWNSPLHF
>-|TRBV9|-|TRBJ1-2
TGTGCCAGCACCATCAGCCAATTCCCCTCCGGTGTTTGGACCTTC
CASTISQFPSGVWTF
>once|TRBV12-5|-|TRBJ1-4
TGTGCTAGTGGTTTTGGGGGGACTAATGAAAAACTGTTTTTT
CASGFGGTNEKLFF
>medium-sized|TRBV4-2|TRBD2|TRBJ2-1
TGTGCCAGCAGGGTGGCGGGGGGGACCTACAATGAGCAGTTCTTC
CASRVAGGTYNEQFF
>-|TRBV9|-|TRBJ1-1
TGTGCCAGCAGCGTAGACCGACTGACAGGGAACACTGAAGCTTTCTTT
CASSVDRLTGNTEAFF
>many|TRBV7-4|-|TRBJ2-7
TGTGCCAGCAGCTTGGTCTACGAGCAGTACTTC
CASSLVYEQYF
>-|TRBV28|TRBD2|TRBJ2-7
TGTGCCAGCAGTCTGCTGACTAGCGGGAACCTCCTCGGGGGGGAGCAGTACTTC
CASSLLTSGNLLGGEQYF
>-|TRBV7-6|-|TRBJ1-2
TGTGCCAGCAGCCCCCTGGCGGCTAACTATGGCTACACCTTC
CASSPLAANYGYTF
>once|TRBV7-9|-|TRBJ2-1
TGTGCCAGCAGCTTCGCCCTTAGCGAGCGGCAGTTCTTC
CASSFALSERQFF
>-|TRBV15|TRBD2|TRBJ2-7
TGTGCCACCAGCAGAGATATCGGGGGGAACTACGAGCAGTACTTC
CATSRDIGGNYEQYF
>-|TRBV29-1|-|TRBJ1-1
TGCAGCGTGGGCCGGGCTGGAGACACTGAAGCTTTCTTT
CSVGRAGDTEAFF
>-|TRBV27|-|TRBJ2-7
TGTGCCAGCAGGGGCAGGGGTGTCTCGATGAGCTCCTACGAGCAGTACTTC
CASRGRGVSMSSYEQYF
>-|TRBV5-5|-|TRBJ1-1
TGTGCCAGCAGCAGGGACACCTTGAACACTGAAGCTTTCTTT
CASSRDTLNTEAFF
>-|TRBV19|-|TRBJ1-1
TGTGCCAGTAGTATAGACAGAGATTGGGCGAACACTGAAGCTTTCTTT
CASSIDRDWANTEAFF
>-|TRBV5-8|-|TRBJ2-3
TGTGCCAGCAGCTTGAACAGGTGGATTGTGACAGATACGCAGTATTTT
CASSLNRWIVTDTQYF
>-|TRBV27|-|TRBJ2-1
TGTGCCAGCAGTCTGACGCGGGATGAGCAGTTCTTC
CASSLTRDEQFF
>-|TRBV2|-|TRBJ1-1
TGTGCCAGCAGTGAATACACAGTCATGAACACTGAAGCTTTCTTT
CASSEYTVMNTEAFF
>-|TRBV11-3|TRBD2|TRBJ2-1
TGTGCCAGCAGCCCCCGGGGTAGCGGGGGTTCCTACAATGAGCAGTTCTTC
CASSPRGSGGSYNEQFF
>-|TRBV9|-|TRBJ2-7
TGTGCCAGCAGCGTAGGCTTGACAGGCGAGCAGTACTTC
CASSVGLTGEQYF
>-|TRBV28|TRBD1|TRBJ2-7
TGTGCCAGCAGCCGCCCTGACAGGGTCTACGAGCAGTACTTC
CASSRPDRVYEQYF
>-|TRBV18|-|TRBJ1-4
TGTGCCAGCTCACTCCCGAGTGAAAAACTGTTTTTT
CASSLPSEKLFF
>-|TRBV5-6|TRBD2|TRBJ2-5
TGTGCCAGCAGCTTGGGTAGCGGGGGGGCCGAAGAGACCCAGTACTTC
CASSLGSGGAEETQYF
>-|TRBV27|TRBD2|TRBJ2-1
TGTGCCAGCAGTAGGGAGGCTAGCGGGAGTTTGAGTGAGCAGTTCTTC
CASSREASGSLSEQFF
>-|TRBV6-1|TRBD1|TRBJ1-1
TGTGCCAGCAGTGAAGCTCCCTCAGGGGGTACTGAAGCTTTCTTT
CASSEAPSGGTEAFF
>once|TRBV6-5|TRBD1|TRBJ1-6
TGTGCCAGCAAAGGAGGACAGGGGGATTCACCCCTCCACTTT
CASKGGQGDSPLHF
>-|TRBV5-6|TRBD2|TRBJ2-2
TGTGCCAGCAGCTGGGCCCTAGCGGGGGGGACCGGGGAGCTGTTTTTT
CASSWALAGGTGELFF
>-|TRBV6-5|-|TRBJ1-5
TGTGCCAGCAGTAGGGGGGACGGCAATCAGCCCCAGCATTTT
CASSRGDGNQPQHF
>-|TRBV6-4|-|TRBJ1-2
TGTGCCAGCTACGAAGAGGTGAACTATGGCTACACCTTC
CASYEEVNYGYTF
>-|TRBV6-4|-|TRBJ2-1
TGTGCCAGCAGTGAGCGGGGCGGAACCTACAATGAGCAGTTCTTC
CASSERGGTYNEQFF